The clone carrying this TCR beta chain was detected many times. This entry comes from a study of T cells in Graves' hyperthyroidism and ophthalmopathy. V was pared by 3 bases and J by 2 bases, with 10 bases of the junction left unmatched. Germline assignment: CDR1 KGHSH and CDR2 LQKENI. The CDR3 has 16 residues. Not enrolled were patients with uncontrolled infection, other autoimmune disease, pregnancy or lactation. Each diagnosis was grounded in clinical symptoms, serum thyroxine and TRAb, thyroid ultrasound, and orbital computed tomography. PBMCs were sourced from less than 13 ml fresh peripheral blood. The CDR3 regions of TCR beta were amplified from RNA transcripts. Using the HTBI primer set, a first-round RT-PCR was run on the TCR CDR3. TCRdb processed the multiplex PCR reads anew with MiXCR; each CDR3 protein has one entry. In the table there are around 300,000 distinct CDR3 sequences, about an eighth of which are singletons.

This clonotype was obtained from a young woman with Graves' hyperthyroidism that later progressed to Graves' ophthalmopathy. What was sequenced was blood. This sequence joins TRBV18 and TRBJ2-7; 7 nucleotides line up with TRBD2. This chain's CDR3 is CASSPGRQRGPYEQYF. For the CDR3, the DNA is TGTGCCAGCTCACCGGGGAGGCAGCGGGGTCCCTACGAGCAGTACTTC.